This TCR beta chain appears in the sequencing data of a study of cytomegalovirus exposure and HLA in healthy donors. The PCR had 60 Vbeta and 13 Jbeta primers. Produced via immunoSEQ multiplex PCR; TCRdb's table is partial and in-frame only. The sample contains about 180,000 clones, around 81% of which appear only once. This TCR was recovered from a woman aged 25-40 years in good health and CMV-seronegative. The sample consisted of PBMCs.

CDR3 coding DNA: TGCGCCAGCAGCCAAGCTCTCGTGGGAGAAGAGACCCAGTACTTC. It translates to CASSQALVGEETQYF. The rearrangement uses TRBV4-1 and TRBJ2-5, with a tentative D call TRBD2 (5 bases). The V end was cut by 1 base, the J end by 3 bases, with 12 bases between. Looked up from germline, CDR1 is MGHRA and CDR2 is YSYEKL. This CDR3 is built from 15 residues.